Listed below are T cell receptor beta chains from one sample, sequenced in a study of regulatory T cells in long-lasting Graves disease. TCRdb redid the calling of the multiplex PCR reads with MiXCR, one entry per CDR3 protein. The sample includes about 560,000 distinct CDR3 sequences, about 15% of them seen just once. This sample also appeared in a second study, on T cells in Graves' hyperthyroidism and ophthalmopathy.

The source was peripheral blood mononuclear cells (PBMCs), collected at new diagnosis, from a patient treated with antithyroid drugs. These receptor sequences come from a man between 18 and 29 years old with Graves disease. Both conserved end residues are part of each CDR3. A D gene is named only where the DNA matches it firmly. A row's size may be missing; if present it is once, few, many or a size class.

cdr3_nt cdr3_aa j_call v_call clone_size d_call
TGTGCCAGCAGCAGCGACCAGAACGAGCAGTACTTC CASSSDQNEQYF TRBJ2-7 TRBV7-9 few NA
TGTGCCAGCAGCCAAGGCGGAGGTGAGCAGTTCTTC CASSQGGGEQFF TRBJ2-1 TRBV3-1 many NA
TGTGCCAGTAGTATCCGCCTCCGGGACAGGGGGGACTATGGCTACACCTTC CASSIRLRDRGDYGYTF TRBJ1-2 TRBV19 many TRBD1
TGTGCCAGCAGTTTAGACGGGACTAGCATTCAGTACTTC CASSLDGTSIQYF TRBJ2-4 TRBV12-3/TRBV12-4 many TRBD2
TGTGCCAGTAGTCAAACCGGGGCCCCCTTCGAGCAGTACTTC CASSQTGAPFEQYF TRBJ2-7 TRBV19 once NA
TGTGCCAGCAGCTTAACCGGGGCCGACACCGGGGAGCTGTTTTTT CASSLTGADTGELFF TRBJ2-2 TRBV7-3 NA NA
TGTGCCACCAGTGATACCTATCAGGGAAGCTATGGCTACACCTTC CATSDTYQGSYGYTF TRBJ1-2 TRBV24-1 NA NA
TGTGCCAGCAGTCTGACAGGGGTCGTTGGTAGTACTGAAGCTTTCTTT CASSLTGVVGSTEAFF TRBJ1-1 TRBV27 many TRBD1
TGTGCCAGTAGTATTGGGGGACTAGGGACGTGGGAGCAGTACTTC CASSIGGLGTWEQYF TRBJ2-7 TRBV19 few TRBD2
TGCAGTGCAGCCGACAGGACCCCTAACTATGGCTACACCTTC CSAADRTPNYGYTF TRBJ1-2 TRBV20-1 many NA
TGTGCCAGCAGTTTAGGTCCTTCCAGCTCCTACGAGCAGTACTTC CASSLGPSSSYEQYF TRBJ2-7 TRBV28 many NA
TGTGCCAGCAGCTTAACGCCAGGCACTAACTATGGCTACACCTTC CASSLTPGTNYGYTF TRBJ1-2 TRBV7-3 NA NA
TGTGCCAGCTCACCACCGGGGGCCGCGAACACTGAAGCTTTCTTT CASSPPGAANTEAFF TRBJ1-1 TRBV18 many NA
TGTGCCACCAGCTGGGGACAGGGGAGGTACGAGCAGTACTTC CATSWGQGRYEQYF TRBJ2-7 TRBV15 few TRBD1
TGTGCCAGCAGGACAGGGGACACTGAAGCTTTCTTT CASRTGDTEAFF TRBJ1-1 TRBV6-1 many TRBD1
TGCGACAGCAGTGACACCTCCGGGACTAGCGGGAGAGGCGGCAATGAGCAGTTCTTC CDSSDTSGTSGRGGNEQFF TRBJ2-1 TRBV10-1 once TRBD2
TGTGCCAGCAGCTTAAAGCCGGGTGGAAACACCATATATTTT CASSLKPGGNTIYF TRBJ1-3 TRBV7-3 few NA
TGCAGTGCTAGAGACTCGGGACAGGGGGCCTACGAGCAGTACTTC CSARDSGQGAYEQYF TRBJ2-7 TRBV20-1 NA TRBD1
TGTGCCACCAGCAGAGGACAGACATACGAGCAGTACTTC CATSRGQTYEQYF TRBJ2-7 TRBV15 few NA
TGTGCCAGCAGTTTAATGGACAGGGGAAAAGAGACCCAGTACTTC CASSLMDRGKETQYF TRBJ2-5 TRBV28 many TRBD1
TGTGCCAGCAGTGACCGTGGGGGTGGAGGAAACTATGGCTACACCTTC CASSDRGGGGNYGYTF TRBJ1-2 TRBV2 few NA
TGTGCCAGCAGACGGACACAACCCAACACTGAAGCTTTCTTT CASRRTQPNTEAFF TRBJ1-1 TRBV2 many NA
TGTGCCAGCAGTCCAAAGGGAATAGCGGGTAGCTCCTACAATGAGCAGTTCTTC CASSPKGIAGSSYNEQFF TRBJ2-1 TRBV6-2/TRBV6-3 NA TRBD2
TGTGCCAGCAGCTTTTCCTCCTCTGGACTAGCGATGCAATACAATGAGCAGTTCTTC CASSFSSSGLAMQYNEQFF TRBJ2-1 TRBV7-2 NA TRBD2
TGTGCCAGCAGCCGAGGGGACTTCCCCTACGAGCAGTACTTC CASSRGDFPYEQYF TRBJ2-7 TRBV13 few NA
TGCAGTGCTAGAGATTTCGGGTTGTGGGAGACCCAGTACTTC CSARDFGLWETQYF TRBJ2-5 TRBV20-1 many NA
TGTGCCAGCAGCTTGGGAGCGGGAGCTTTGCACGAGCAGTACTTC CASSLGAGALHEQYF TRBJ2-7 TRBV11-3 NA TRBD2
TGTGCCAGCCTTCCCCGCGCGAACCAGATGAACACTGAAGCTTTCTTT CASLPRANQMNTEAFF TRBJ1-1 TRBV27 many NA
TGTGCCAGCAGCTTAATGCAGCTTAATGTCGGTGCAGAGCAGTACTTC CASSLMQLNVGAEQYF TRBJ2-7 TRBV7-8 few NA
TGCGCCAGCAGCTTGGATGGACTAGTGGCGGTGGTGGGGGAGCAGTACTTC CASSLDGLVAVVGEQYF TRBJ2-7 TRBV5-1 NA TRBD2
TGTGCCAGCAGTTCTCTTCTACCTCCGGGGGATCGGACGCAGTATTTT CASSSLLPPGDRTQYF TRBJ2-3 TRBV27 many NA
TGTGCCATCAGTGAGTCTCCCGGACAGGGGTCCTACGAGCAGTACTTC CAISESPGQGSYEQYF TRBJ2-7 TRBV10-3 many TRBD1
TGTGCCAGCTCACCGGGACAAGCATATGGCTACACCTTC CASSPGQAYGYTF TRBJ1-2 TRBV18 many NA
TGTGCCAGCAGCTTCCCTAGCGGGGGTACCGAATACGAGCAGTACTTC CASSFPSGGTEYEQYF TRBJ2-7 TRBV7-9 many TRBD2
TGCGCCAGCAGCTTACCACTAGCGGGGGACACAGATACGCAGTATTTT CASSLPLAGDTDTQYF TRBJ2-3 TRBV5-1 many TRBD2
TGTGCCAGCAGCAAGGAGGCGGGGTACACCGGGGAGCTGTTTTTT CASSKEAGYTGELFF TRBJ2-2 TRBV11-2 many NA
TGTGCCATCAGTGGCCCCCTCGGGGGGAACACTGAAGCTTCCTTT CAISGPLGGNTEASF TRBJ1-1 TRBV10-3 many NA
TGTGCCAGCAGCCCGACACTCAGGGGACGCAATGAGCAGTTCTTC CASSPTLRGRNEQFF TRBJ2-1 TRBV7-9 many NA
TGTGCCAGCAGTTACCGGGCAGATTCGGTTGGTGGCTACACCTTC CASSYRADSVGGYTF TRBJ1-2 TRBV6-5 NA NA
TGTGCCAGCAGGCTGGGATCAGGGGCCGCCTACGAGCAGTACTTC CASRLGSGAAYEQYF TRBJ2-7 TRBV27 NA NA
TGTGCCAGCAGCGGGTGGGACAGCTATAATTCACCCCTCCACTTT CASSGWDSYNSPLHF TRBJ1-6 TRBV3-1 few TRBD1
TGTGCCTGGAGTGCGATCCTGGGCACTGAAGCTTTCTTT CAWSAILGTEAFF TRBJ1-1 TRBV30 many NA
TGCAGTGCTAGTCGCGGAGATAGCACAGATACGCAGTATTTT CSASRGDSTDTQYF TRBJ2-3 TRBV20-1 few NA
TGTGCCACCAGTGGCGGACTAGCGGGAGCTAACGAGCAGTTCTTC CATSGGLAGANEQFF TRBJ2-1 TRBV24-1 NA TRBD2
TGTGCCAGCAGTGAACGGCAGGTTCGTCGCTACACCTTC CASSERQVRRYTF TRBJ1-2 TRBV6-1 many NA
TGCAGCGTTGTGGGAGACCGGAGAGCAGGGGCCAACGTCCTGACTTTC CSVVGDRRAGANVLTF TRBJ2-6 TRBV29-1 many NA
TGCGCCAGCACTTCCGGGACAGGGGGCGAGCAGTACTTC CASTSGTGGEQYF TRBJ2-7 TRBV5-1 many TRBD1
TGCAGTGCTCCCGGGACAGGGACGGCTTTCTTT CSAPGTGTAFF TRBJ1-1 TRBV20-1 few TRBD1
TGCAGTGCCACCCGCACTGAAGCTTTCTTT CSATRTEAFF TRBJ1-1 TRBV20-1 many NA
TGCGCCAGCAGGGGAGGGGACGGGATGAACACTGAAGCTTTCTTT CASRGGDGMNTEAFF TRBJ1-1 TRBV5-1 few NA